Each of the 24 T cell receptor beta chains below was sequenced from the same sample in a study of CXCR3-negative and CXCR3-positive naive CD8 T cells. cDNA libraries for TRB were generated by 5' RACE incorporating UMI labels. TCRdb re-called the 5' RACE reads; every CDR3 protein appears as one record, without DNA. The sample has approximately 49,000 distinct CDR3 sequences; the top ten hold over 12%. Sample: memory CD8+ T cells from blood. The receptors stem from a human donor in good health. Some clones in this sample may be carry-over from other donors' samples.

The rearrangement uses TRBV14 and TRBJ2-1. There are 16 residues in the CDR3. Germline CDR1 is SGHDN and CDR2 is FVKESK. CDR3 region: CASSQDLSSSYNEQFF.

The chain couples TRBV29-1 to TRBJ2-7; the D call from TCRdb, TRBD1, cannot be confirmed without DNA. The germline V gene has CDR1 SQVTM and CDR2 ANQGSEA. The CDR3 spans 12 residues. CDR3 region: CSVVEQGAEQYF.

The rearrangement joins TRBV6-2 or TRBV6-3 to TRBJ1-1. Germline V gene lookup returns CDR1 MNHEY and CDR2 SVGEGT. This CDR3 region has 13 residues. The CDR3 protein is CASSAAMNTEAFF.

The CDR3 is CASSPTGLAGAAQETQYF. The chain has TRBV18 and TRBJ2-5; the D gene TCRdb calls, TRBD2, cannot be checked with no DNA. CDR1 and CDR2 from the germline V gene are KGHSH and LQKENI. CDR3 length: 18 amino acids.

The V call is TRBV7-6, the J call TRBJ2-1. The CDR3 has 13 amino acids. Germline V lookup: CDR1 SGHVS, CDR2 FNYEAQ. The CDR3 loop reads CASSLNWNNEQFF.

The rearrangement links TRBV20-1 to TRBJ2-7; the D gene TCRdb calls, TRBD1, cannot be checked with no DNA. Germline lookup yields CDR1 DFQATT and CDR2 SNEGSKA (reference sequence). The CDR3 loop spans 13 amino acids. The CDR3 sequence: CSARGTNSYEQYF.

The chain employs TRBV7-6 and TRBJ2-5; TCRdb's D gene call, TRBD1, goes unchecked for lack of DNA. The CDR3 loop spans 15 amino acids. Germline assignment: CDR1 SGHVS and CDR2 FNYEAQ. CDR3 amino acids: CASSLVVLGGETQYF.

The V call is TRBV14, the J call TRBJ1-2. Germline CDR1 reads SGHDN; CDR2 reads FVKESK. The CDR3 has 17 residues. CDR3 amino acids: CVGSQVEISYGGYGYTF.

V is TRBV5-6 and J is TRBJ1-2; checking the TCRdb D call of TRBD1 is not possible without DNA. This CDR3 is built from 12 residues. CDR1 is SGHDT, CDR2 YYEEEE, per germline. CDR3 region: CATDYRGRGYTF.

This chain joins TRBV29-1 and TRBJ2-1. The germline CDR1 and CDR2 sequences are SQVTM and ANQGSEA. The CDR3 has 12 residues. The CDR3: CSVEAQYNEQFF.

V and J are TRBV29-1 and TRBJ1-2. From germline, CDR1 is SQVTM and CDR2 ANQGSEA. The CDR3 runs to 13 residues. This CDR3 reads CSVERQLNYGYTF.

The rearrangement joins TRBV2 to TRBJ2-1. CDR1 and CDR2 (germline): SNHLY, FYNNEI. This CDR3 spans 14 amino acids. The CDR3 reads CASSTSSSYNEQFF.

CDR3 region: CASSYERIEAFF. The chain couples TRBV6-6 to TRBJ1-1. The CDR3 length is 12 residues. Germline values: CDR1 MNHNY, CDR2 SVGAGI (reference sequence).

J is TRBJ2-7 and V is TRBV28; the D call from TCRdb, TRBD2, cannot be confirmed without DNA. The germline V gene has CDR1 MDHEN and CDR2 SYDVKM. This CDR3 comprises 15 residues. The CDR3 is CASRWTPRGGGEQYF.

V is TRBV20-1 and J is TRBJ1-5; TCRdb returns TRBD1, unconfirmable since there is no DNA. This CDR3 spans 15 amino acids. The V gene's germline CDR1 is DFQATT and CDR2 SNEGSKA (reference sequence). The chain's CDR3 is CSARVPRDGDQPQHF.

The CDR3 region is CASSSLAGGLFSEQYF. The V gene is TRBV7-9, the J gene TRBJ2-7; TCRdb's D call of TRBD2 is untestable without DNA. Germline CDR1 is SEHNR and CDR2 is FQNEAQ (reference sequence). This CDR3 comprises 16 residues. The full variable domain, completed using reference TRBV7-9 and TRBJ2-7, is DTGVSQNPRHKITKRGQNVTFRCDPISEHNRLYWYRQTLGQGPEFLTYFQNEAQLEKSRLLSDRFSAERPKGSFSTLEIQRTEQGDSAMYLCASSSLAGGLFSEQYFGPGTRLTVT.

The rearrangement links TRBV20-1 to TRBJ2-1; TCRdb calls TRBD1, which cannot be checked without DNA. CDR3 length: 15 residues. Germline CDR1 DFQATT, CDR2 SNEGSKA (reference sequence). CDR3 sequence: CSAISPLGTYNEQFF.

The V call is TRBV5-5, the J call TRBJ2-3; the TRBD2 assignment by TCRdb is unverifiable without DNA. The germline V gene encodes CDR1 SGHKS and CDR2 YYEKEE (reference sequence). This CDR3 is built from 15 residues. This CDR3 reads CASSLGLAVTDTQYF.

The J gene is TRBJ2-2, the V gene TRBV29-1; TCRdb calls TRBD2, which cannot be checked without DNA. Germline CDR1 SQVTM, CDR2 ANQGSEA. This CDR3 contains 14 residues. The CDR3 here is CSAFSGLAGGELFF.

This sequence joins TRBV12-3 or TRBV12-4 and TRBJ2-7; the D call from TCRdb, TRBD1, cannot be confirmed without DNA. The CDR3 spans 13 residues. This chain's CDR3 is CASSFGTAYEQYF.

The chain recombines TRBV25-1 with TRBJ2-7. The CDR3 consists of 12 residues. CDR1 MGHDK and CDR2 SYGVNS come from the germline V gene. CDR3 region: CASSELSGEQYF.

CDR3: CASSLLQRAGGPGTEAFF. The chain uses TRBV11-3 and TRBJ1-1. The CDR3 runs to 18 residues. The germline CDR1 and CDR2 sequences are SGHNT and YENEEA.

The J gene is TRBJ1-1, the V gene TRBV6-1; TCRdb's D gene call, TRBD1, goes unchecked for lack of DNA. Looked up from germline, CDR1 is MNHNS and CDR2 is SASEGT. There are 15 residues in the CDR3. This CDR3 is CASSEARGARTEAFF.

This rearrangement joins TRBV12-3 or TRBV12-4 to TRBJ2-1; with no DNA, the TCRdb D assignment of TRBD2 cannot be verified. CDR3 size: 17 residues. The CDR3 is CASSPGTQKGSYNEQFF.